The T cell receptor beta chain under discussion was sequenced for a study of T-cell reconstitution after alpha-beta-depleted transplantation in children. Findings of the study overall: T-cell counts and diversity at one year post-transplant came mainly from newly produced T cells.

The CDR3 totals 13 residues. V was trimmed by 3 bases and J by 5 bases, leaving 11 bases between them. The authors prepared the TCRbeta library with unique molecular identifiers. Via MiXCR, TCRdb re-called the PCR reads, giving one row per CDR3 protein. The repertoire holds just over 200,000 distinct CDR3 sequences, with roughly 8.1% as singletons. Turning to this clonotype: What it binds is not known.

Sequenced material: PBMCs, mostly from graft donor cells, taken 360 days after TCRalphabeta/CD19-depleted stem cell transplant. This clonotype originated in a male patient aged 2 to 10 who had a stem cell transplant for acute myeloid leukemia, so the T cells may come from the graft donor. The chain combines TRBV12-3 or TRBV12-4 with TRBJ2-7, with a weak D call TRBD2 (5 bases). CDR3 sequence (DNA): TGTGCCAGCAGTTTCGGGGAAAGGAACGAGCAGTACGTC. Translated: CASSFGERNEQYV.